One and the same sample provided the 9 T cell receptor beta chains below, sequenced in a study of vaccination effects on CD4 cells after COVID-19. These receptors have no known antigen. Following an approximately ten-day culture, CD4+ T cells were purified. The assay was immunoSEQ multiplex PCR, and TCRdb's table has in-frame clones only and misses some. The top ten hold approximately 2% of the sample, which has about 74,000 clones, around 77% seen once. This specimen was CD4+ T cells from PBMCs cultured without peptide, taken before COVID-19 vaccination. Receptors originate from a human donor who received a COVID-19 vaccine.

The rearrangement uses TRBV5-5 and TRBJ1-1; possible D gene TRBD1, 5 bases. The germline CDR1 and CDR2 sequences are SGHKS and YYEKEE (reference sequence). Trimming removed 2 bases at V and 7 bases at J, with 15 bases between. The CDR3 totals 14 residues. CDR3 nucleotide sequence: TGTGCCAGCAGCTTTAGGGACGCAGCGGATGAAGCTTTCTTT. It codes for CASSFRDAADEAFF.

V is TRBV28 and J is TRBJ1-2; D call uncertain. There are 14 residues in the CDR3. Deletions cut 7 bases from V and 1 base from J, with 13 bases between. Germline V gene sequence: CDR1 MDHEN, CDR2 SYDVKM. CDR3 in DNA: TGTGCCAGCACCCCGCTAGACGGTAACTATGGCTACACCTTC. Its translation is CASTPLDGNYGYTF.

This clone came up a few times. This rearrangement joins TRBV15 to TRBJ2-7, with TRBD1 identical over 7 bases. CDR3 length: 16 residues. Germline V gives CDR1 LNHNV, CDR2 YYDKDF (reference sequence). V was pared by 0 bases and J by 3 bases, with 8 bases of the junction left unmatched. CDR3 in DNA: TGTGCCACCAGCAGAGATCAAGGTTGGGACAGCTACGAGCAGTACGTC. Its protein is CATSRDQGWDSYEQYV.

On this clone: The junction departs from germline at one end; a sequencing error may be responsible. The chain combines TRBV6-5 with TRBJ1-5; TRBD1 aligns across 10 bases. This CDR3 is 14 amino acids long. The germline CDR1 and CDR2 sequences are MNHEY and SVGAGI. For the CDR3, the DNA is TGTGCCAGCAGCTACTCGACAGGGGGCCAACCCCAGCATTTT. Its protein product is CASSYSTGGQPQHF.

The gene calls are TRBV24-1 and TRBJ2-3; the match to TRBD2 covers 7 bases. This CDR3 contains 15 residues. Per germline, CDR1 KGHDR and CDR2 SFDVKD. Losses at the gene ends were 5 bases for V and 4 bases for J; bases not matched to a gene: 8. The CDR3 reads CATSAASGIPDTQYF. Written as DNA, the CDR3 is TGTGCCACCAGTGCCGCTAGCGGAATCCCAGATACGCAGTATTTT.

The chain combines TRBV30 with TRBJ2-5, with 9 bases lining up with TRBD1. Germline V CDR1 and CDR2: GTSNPN, SVGIG (reference sequence). The CDR3 spans 15 residues. V lost 2 bases and J lost 2; bases outside the gene matches: 6. This chain's CDR3 is CAWSLQGAAQETQYF. DNA of the CDR3: TGTGCCTGGAGTCTACAGGGGGCGGCACAAGAGACCCAGTACTTC.

This sequence joins TRBV6-6 and TRBJ1-6; 7 nucleotides align to TRBD1. The CDR3 has 14 amino acids. The ends lost 2 bases at V and 8 bases at J; junction bases unmatched: 3. Germline CDR1 MNHNY, CDR2 SVGAGI (reference sequence). The CDR3 here is CASSYGGQDSPLHF. CDR3 in DNA: TGTGCCAGCAGTTACGGAGGACAGGATTCACCCCTCCACTTT.

V usage is TRBV18 and J usage is TRBJ1-2; D call uncertain. Trimming stripped 0 bases from V and 4 bases from J, with 12 bases between. In germline, CDR1 is KGHSH, CDR2 LQKENI. This CDR3 is built from 15 residues. CDR3 loop: CASSPPGPSRYGYTF. CDR3 in DNA: TGTGCCAGCTCACCACCGGGCCCCTCTCGCTATGGCTACACCTTC.

In this sample, this clone turned up a few times. The chain has TRBV7-2 and TRBJ1-5; 7 bases agree with TRBD1. The CDR3 length is 16 residues. CDR1 and CDR2 (germline): SGHTA, FQGNSA. Trimming removed 5 bases from V and 11 bases from J; junction bases left unmatched: 18. Written as DNA, the CDR3 is TGTGCCAGCAGCCCCCGGGCGGACAGGATGGGATTAGCCCAGCATTTT. Translation gives CASSPRADRMGLAQHF.